These 5 T cell receptor beta chains were all obtained from the same sample, sequenced in a study of glioma-infiltrating T cells. TCR alpha and beta CDR3 regions were amplified from RNA using iRepertoire nested multiplex PCR. TCRdb ran MiXCR on the multiplex PCR reads and lists one entry per CDR3 protein. The sample shows about 89,000 distinct CDR3 sequences, about 23% of them seen only once. The sequenced sample was glioma tissue, nonneoplastic brain tissue, or PBMCs (not recorded which). The receptors shown here come from a human donor with low-grade glioma or glioblastoma, undergoing nonglioma brain surgery, or in good health (not recorded which).

This clonotype has at least ten counts. This chain links TRBV20-1 with TRBJ2-7; 7 bases fit TRBD2. The germline V gene encodes CDR1 DFQATT and CDR2 SNEGSKA (reference sequence). The ends lost 2 bases at V and 0 bases at J; junction bases unmatched: 4. This CDR3 is 14 amino acids long. CDR3 sequence: CSARLSGVSYEQYF. The CDR3 bases are TGCAGTGCTAGATTGAGCGGGGTCTCCTACGAGCAGTACTTC.

This clonotype has only a few counts. The chain recombines TRBV6-2 or TRBV6-3 with TRBJ2-1; D might be TRBD2 (7 bases). Germline lookup yields CDR1 MNHEY and CDR2 SVGEGT. The V and J ends lost 2 bases and 3 bases respectively, with 20 bases between them. CDR3 length: 18 residues. CDR3 in amino acids: CASSYPTGGGFIYNEQFF. The CDR3 bases are TGTGCCAGCAGTTACCCCACTGGGGGGGGCTTTATCTACAATGAGCAGTTCTTC.

This clonotype was seen repeatedly, ten times or more. V usage is TRBV19 and J usage is TRBJ1-5, with a possible D match to TRBD1 (6 bases). The CDR3 runs to 14 residues. Germline V CDR1 and CDR2: LNHDA, SQIVND (reference sequence). V gave up 7 bases and J gave up 4 bases, with 14 bases separating them. CDR3 nucleotides: TGTGCCAGTAAACCGGACAGCGAAAATCAGCCCCAGCATTTT. The encoded protein is CASKPDSENQPQHF.

Points on this clonotype: A much larger clone lies one base from this, so it may be a read error. The rearrangement uses TRBV20-1 and TRBJ2-4, with a tentative D call TRBD1 (6 bases). CDR1 and CDR2 from the germline V gene are DFQATT and SNEGSKA (reference sequence). V was clipped by 0 bases and J by 8 bases, with 14 bases between them. This CDR3 contains 14 residues. This CDR3 reads CSARDNWGTYIQYF. Here the CDR3 DNA reads TGCAGTGCTAGAGACAACTGGGGGACATACATTCAGTACTTC.

Many counts were recorded for this clonotype. V is TRBV29-1 and J is TRBJ1-5; D unresolved. V was shortened by 4 bases and J by 0 bases, with 7 bases between the two germline ends. Germline V gives CDR1 SQVTM, CDR2 ANQGSEA. The CDR3 runs to 13 residues. DNA of the CDR3: TGCAGCGTTGCAGGTTATAGCAATCAGCCCCAGCATTTT. The encoded protein is CSVAGYSNQPQHF.